This T cell receptor (beta chain) was identified during a study of blood T cells in healthy people across ages. Study conclusions and caveats: A greater number of naive CD4+ cells and higher diversity distinguished long-lived donors from aged donors.

Trimming took 5 bases from V and 4 from J, leaving 13 bases between them. Germline V gene lookup returns CDR1 MNHEY and CDR2 SVGAGI. The CDR3 has 14 amino acids. A remark on this clonotype: Antigen unknown.

With each sample, at least 5 micrograms of total RNA were extracted. A second PCR of 7 to 11 cycles used a sample-barcoded 5' primer and a J-beta primer mix. TCRdb analysed the 5' RACE reads with MiXCR anew, one entry per CDR3 protein. In the table there are 1,100,000 or so distinct CDR3 sequences, 40% to 55% of which are singletons. Sequencing was done on a sample of blood. This clonotype was sampled from a woman aged 60-75 years in good health. V and J are TRBV6-5 and TRBJ2-3; TRBD1 is a possible D gene (6 bases). CDR3 in amino acids: CASSPWSGADTQYF. For the CDR3, the DNA is TGTGCCAGCAGTCCATGGTCAGGGGCAGATACGCAGTATTTT.